Each of the 28 T cell receptor beta chains below was sequenced from the same sample in a study of cytomegalovirus exposure and HLA in healthy donors (dated by TCRdb to the late 2010s). The library came from the immunoSEQ multiplex PCR assay. For the multiplex PCR, a mixture combining 60 forward primers for TCR Vbeta segments and 13 reverse primers for TCR Jbeta segments was used. The table comes from immuneACCESS by way of TCRdb, which keeps in-frame sequences with V and J called. Part of the clones is missing from these tables; in studies checked, under half for an unresolved V gene and the rest for unknown reasons. The sample table contains some 120,000 clones; only one count was recorded for around 80% of them. Clones ranked in the top ten supply 5% to 5.5% of the sample. Sequencing input: PBMCs. The receptors shown here come from a young man in good health and CMV-seronegative.

The chain carries TRBV27 and TRBJ1-1; D not resolved. Germline values: CDR1 MNHEY, CDR2 SMNVEV (reference sequence). This CDR3 comprises 15 residues. The V and J ends lost 0 bases and 4 bases respectively, with 12 bases between them. The CDR3 sequence is CASSLSNTGVTEAFF. CDR3 nucleotide sequence: TGTGCCAGCAGTTTATCGAACACTGGAGTCACTGAAGCTTTCTTT.

The CDR3 sequence: CASSFEWVSDEQFF. The DNA of the CDR3 is TGCGCCAGCAGCTTTGAATGGGTGAGCGATGAGCAGTTCTTC. The chain is built from TRBV5-1 and TRBJ2-1; D is unclear. Trimming cost V 2 bases and J 8 bases, with 14 bases left between them. CDR1 is SGHRS and CDR2 is YFSETQ in the germline V gene. The CDR3 extends over 14 amino acids.

The chain has TRBV19 and TRBJ1-5; TRBD1 matches 7 bases. The CDR3 has 13 residues. With 9 bases clipped from V and 6 bases from J, the junction kept 8 bases outside the gene matches. The germline V gene encodes CDR1 LNHDA and CDR2 SQIVND (reference sequence). CDR3 DNA: TGTGCCAGCGAGGAGGGGGCGGCTCAGCCCCAGCATTTT. Its protein product is CASEEGAAQPQHF.

The chain has TRBV29-1 and TRBJ1-2; D might be TRBD1 (6 bases). V was clipped by 4 bases and J by 3 bases, with 12 bases between them. The CDR3 contains 13 residues. Germline lookup yields CDR1 SQVTM and CDR2 ANQGSEA. The CDR3 nucleotides are TGCAGCGTTGGGGTACAGGGTTACTATGGCTACACCTTC. Translation: CSVGVQGYYGYTF.

This chain connects TRBV6-5 to TRBJ1-2, with D perhaps matching TRBD1 (6 bases). Trimming removed 6 bases from V and 7 bases from J, with 21 bases in between. Germline V gene lookup returns CDR1 MNHEY and CDR2 SVGAGI. This CDR3 region has 15 residues. CDR3 DNA: TGTGCCAGCAGCCGATTTCGGACAGACCCCTCTGGCTACACCTTC. Residues: CASSRFRTDPSGYTF.

The gene calls are TRBV30 and TRBJ1-3; D may be TRBD1 (5 bases). This CDR3 has 17 amino acids. Germline V CDR1 and CDR2: GTSNPN, SVGIG (reference sequence). Trimming left V 3 bases short and J 2 bases short, with 20 bases between. In nucleotides, the CDR3 is TGTGCCTGGAGGGACCCGACAGTCCCAGAAACTGGAAACACCATATATTTT. It specifies CAWRDPTVPETGNTIYF.

This clone has more than one count but fewer than ten. Distinct nucleotide sequences in the sample also encode this CDR3. The V gene is TRBV5-1, the J gene TRBJ1-3; D ambiguous. Trimming left V 0 bases short and J 0 bases short, with 7 bases between. From germline, CDR1 is SGHRS and CDR2 YFSETQ. This CDR3 is 15 amino acids long. The CDR3, as DNA: TGCGCCAGCAGCTTGGGGGCGTCCTCTGGAAACACCATATATTTT. Translation: CASSLGASSGNTIYF. The whole variable domain, remainder taken from reference TRBV5-1 and TRBJ1-3, is KAGVTQTPRYLIKTRGQQVTLSCSPISGHRSVSWYQQTPGQGLQFLFEYFSETQRNKGNFPGRFSGRQFSNSRSEMNVSTLELGDSALYLCASSLGASSGNTIYFGEGSWLTVV.

The chain carries TRBV6-5 and TRBJ2-2, with 10 positions matching TRBD1. The CDR3 is 15 residues long. From germline, CDR1 is MNHEY and CDR2 SVGAGI. V lost 6 bases to trimming and J lost 4 bases; unmatched junction nucleotides: 5. CDR3 DNA sequence: TGTGCCAGCAGGGGACAGGGGCTGGGCACCGGGGAGCTGTTTTTT. Protein sequence: CASRGQGLGTGELFF.

The chain is built from TRBV30 and TRBJ1-3; the D gene is possibly TRBD1 (6 bases). Trimming removed 7 bases from V and 0 bases from J, with 7 bases in between. The CDR3 has 12 amino acids. CDR1 and CDR2 from the germline V gene are GTSNPN and SVGIG (reference sequence). In nucleotides, the CDR3 is TGTGCCTCAGGGGTCTCTGGAAACACCATATATTTT. Translated, it gives CASGVSGNTIYF.

The chain uses TRBV29-1 and TRBJ2-7; no clear D. CDR1 is SQVTM and CDR2 is ANQGSEA in the germline V gene. Trimming stripped 4 bases from V and 3 bases from J, with 10 bases between. The CDR3 is 12 amino acids. CDR3 sequence (DNA): TGCAGCGTTGCGTACACCCGCTACGAGCAGTACTTC. Protein product: CSVAYTRYEQYF.

This sequence joins TRBV19 and TRBJ1-6, with 7 bases aligning to TRBD1. CDR1 LNHDA and CDR2 SQIVND come from the germline V gene (reference sequence). The V gene end was trimmed by 9 bases and the J gene end by 5 bases; junction bases not matched to a gene: 13. The CDR3 is 16 residues long. Here the CDR3 DNA reads TGTGCCAGCCGCCTCAGGGGGGCAATAGATAATTCACCCCTCCACTTT. Residues: CASRLRGAIDNSPLHF.

The chain employs TRBV10-3 and TRBJ2-3; D possibly corresponds to TRBD2 (6 bases). The CDR3 sequence is 14 residues long. V was cut by 7 bases and J by 0 bases, with 11 bases left in between. From germline, CDR1 is ENHRY and CDR2 SYGVKD. CDR3 amino acids: CAINSRGSTDTQYF. The CDR3 DNA is TGTGCCATCAATTCCCGGGGGAGCACAGATACGCAGTATTTT.

In this sample, this clone turned up a few times. The chain carries TRBV6-5 and TRBJ1-5; possible D gene TRBD1, 5 bases. There are 13 residues in the CDR3. Trimming left V 6 bases short and J 6 bases short, with 12 bases between. Germline lookup yields CDR1 MNHEY and CDR2 SVGAGI. This chain's CDR3 is CASSSRVGQPQHF. The CDR3 DNA reads TGTGCCAGCAGCTCCAGGGTTGGTCAGCCCCAGCATTTT.

This chain joins TRBV9 and TRBJ2-5; TRBD2 agrees at 13 bases. J was trimmed by 5 bases and V by 4 bases; bases with no gene match: 5. The CDR3 totals 15 residues. Germline loops: CDR1 SGDLS, CDR2 YYNGEE. CDR3 amino acids: CASSPLTSGGETQYF. In DNA form, the CDR3 reads TGTGCCAGCAGCCCCCTGACTAGCGGGGGGGAGACCCAGTACTTC. The variable domain in full, with the rest retrieved from reference TRBV9 and TRBJ2-5, is DSGVTQTPKHLITATGQRVTLRCSPRSGDLSVYWYQQSLDQGLQFLIQYYNGEERAKGNILERFSAQQFPDLHSELNLSSLELGDSALYFCASSPLTSGGETQYFGPGTRLLVL.

The gene calls are TRBV30 and TRBJ1-2; a weak D match, TRBD1 (6 bases). From germline, CDR1 is GTSNPN and CDR2 SVGIG (reference sequence). The CDR3 consists of 14 residues. The V gene lost 0 bases and the J gene lost 4 bases, with 12 bases spanning the gap. The CDR3 DNA reads TGTGCCTGGAGTGTTGGGGGCATCTCCTATGGCTACACCTTC. Amino acid sequence: CAWSVGGISYGYTF. The complete variable domain, with remaining parts taken from reference TRBV30 and TRBJ1-2, reads SQTIHQWPATLVQPVGSPLSLECTVEGTSNPNLYWYRQAAGRGLQLLFYSVGIGQISSEVPQNLSASRPQDRQFILSSKKLLLSDSGFYLCAWSVGGISYGYTFGSGTRLTVV.

With regard to this clone: The junction departs from the called germline gene at one end, perhaps through a read error. J is TRBJ2-5 and V is TRBV7-7; 8 bases line up with TRBD2. Germline CDR1 is SSHAT and CDR2 is FNYEAQ (reference sequence). The CDR3 extends over 15 amino acids. The CDR3: CASSFGGAHGETQYF. CDR3 bases: TGTGCTAGCAGCTTCGGGGGGGCGCACGGAGAGACCCAGTACTTC.

The chain employs TRBV5-6 and TRBJ2-4; 8 bases are shared with TRBD2. Germline loops: CDR1 SGHDT, CDR2 YYEEEE. The CDR3 runs to 18 residues. Trimming at V came to 0 bases and at J to 3 bases, leaving 11 bases not matched to a gene. Here the CDR3 reads CASSLARGMREVKNIQYF. As DNA, the CDR3 is TGTGCCAGCAGCTTGGCCCGGGGAATGCGGGAGGTCAAAAACATTCAGTACTTC.

This clone was seen a few times. V usage is TRBV5-6 and J usage is TRBJ1-1; TRBD1 matches 10 bases. The length of the CDR3 is 13 residues. Losses at the gene ends were 3 bases for V and 4 bases for J; bases not matched to a gene: 0. Germline V gene sequence: CDR1 SGHDT, CDR2 YYEEEE. In DNA form, the CDR3 reads TGTGCCAGCAGCTGGACAGGGGGCACTGAAGCTTTCTTT. This sequence encodes CASSWTGGTEAFF.

This clone has more than one count but fewer than ten. This chain connects TRBV10-3 to TRBJ1-5; D perhaps matches TRBD1 (5 bases). The CDR3 has 16 amino acids. CDR1 and CDR2 (germline): ENHRY, SYGVKD. V was shortened by 0 bases and J by 0 bases, with 9 bases between the two germline ends. CDR3 bases: TGTGCCATCAGTGAGTCGGCAGGGAATAGCAATCAGCCCCAGCATTTT. It specifies CAISESAGNSNQPQHF.

This clone was seen only once. This rearrangement joins TRBV5-4 to TRBJ1-1, with a tentative D call TRBD1 (5 bases). The germline CDR1 and CDR2 sequences are SGHNT and YYREEE (reference sequence). The V end was cut by 2 bases, the J end by 0 bases, with 11 bases between. This CDR3 is 15 amino acids long. The CDR3 region is CASSLSGEMNTEAFF. CDR3 bases: TGTGCCAGCAGCTTATCGGGGGAGATGAACACTGAAGCTTTCTTT.

The CDR3 loop is CASMATGTSYGYTF. The DNA of the CDR3 is TGTGCCAGTATGGCGACAGGGACGAGCTATGGCTACACCTTC. The chain links TRBV19 to TRBJ1-2; 7 bases are shared with TRBD1. V dropped 7 bases and J dropped 4; count of bases not matched to a gene: 9. This CDR3 is 14 amino acids long. From germline, CDR1 is LNHDA and CDR2 SQIVND (reference sequence).

V and J are TRBV28 and TRBJ1-1; D is undetermined. Germline-derived CDR1 and CDR2 are MDHEN and SYDVKM. Trimming pared 2 bases from V and 2 bases from J, leaving 21 bases between. The CDR3 loop spans 18 amino acids. The CDR3 DNA reads as TGTGCCAGCAGTTTACCTTTTTCGGGTCCACGATTAAACACTGAAGCTTTCTTT. Translation: CASSLPFSGPRLNTEAFF.

The genes are TRBV6-5 and TRBJ2-7; 7 positions match TRBD2. V was pared by 6 bases and J by 4 bases, with 3 bases of the junction left unmatched. Germline lookup yields CDR1 MNHEY and CDR2 SVGAGI. The CDR3 covers 12 residues. The CDR3 coding sequence is TGTGCCAGCAGAACGGGACTATACGAGCAGTACTTC. Protein: CASRTGLYEQYF.

V usage is TRBV11-3 and J usage is TRBJ1-6, with TRBD1 identical over 7 bases. The CDR3 is made up of 14 amino acids. Trimming at V came to 3 bases and at J to 7 bases, leaving 3 bases not matched to a gene. The germline gives CDR1 SGHNT, CDR2 YENEEA. In DNA form, the CDR3 reads TGTGCCAGCAGCTTGCAGGGGGAAAATTCACCCCTCCACTTT. Translating it yields CASSLQGENSPLHF.

The chain employs TRBV14 and TRBJ1-6, with 7 bases matching TRBD1. With 6 bases clipped from V and 6 bases from J, the junction kept 8 bases outside the gene matches. This CDR3 spans 15 amino acids. Germline loops: CDR1 SGHDN, CDR2 FVKESK. This CDR3 is CASSLRDSINSPLHF. The CDR3 nucleotides read TGTGCCAGCAGTCTCCGGGACAGCATTAATTCACCCCTCCACTTT.

V usage is TRBV19 and J usage is TRBJ2-1, with TRBD1 matching 9 bases. With 4 bases clipped from V and 14 bases from J, the junction kept 3 bases outside the gene matches. The length of the CDR3 is 11 residues. Germline lookup yields CDR1 LNHDA and CDR2 SQIVND (reference sequence). CDR3 bases: TGTGCCAGTAGTACCGGGACAGGGAAGTTCTTC. Encoded protein: CASSTGTGKFF.

The chain couples TRBV11-2 to TRBJ2-5; D may be TRBD2 (5 bases). V was shortened by 1 base and J by 5 bases, with 17 bases between the two germline ends. Germline CDR1 and CDR2: SGHAT and FQNNGV. The CDR3 runs 16 residues. CDR3 in amino acids: CASSLVTGTAWETQYF. CDR3 in DNA: TGTGCCAGCAGCTTAGTTACGGGAACTGCGTGGGAGACCCAGTACTTC.

Details on this clone: Within the sample, other DNA sequences also encode this same CDR3. The chain employs TRBV28 and TRBJ1-5; D not certain. The germline CDR1 and CDR2 sequences are MDHEN and SYDVKM. V was shortened by 2 bases and J by 6 bases, with 5 bases between the two germline ends. The CDR3 is 12 residues long. CDR3 in amino acids: CASSLAGQPQHF. CDR3 DNA: TGTGCCAGCAGTTTAGCAGGTCAGCCCCAGCATTTT.